The next 15 T cell receptor beta chains were all read from a single sample in a study of CD8+ T cells in alopecia areata. Treatment meaning: oral pan-JAK inhibitor, 5-10 mg twice daily. Extracted RNA was reverse transcribed into cDNA, the sequencing template. The assay was immunoSEQ multiplex PCR, and TCRdb's table has in-frame clones only and misses some. The data contain some 170,000 clones, about 53% of them singletons. This material consisted of CD8+ T cells sorted from blood, taken at week 24, from a patient treated with tofacitinib. Receptors originate from a human donor with alopecia areata.

This clone was recorded many times. The CDR3 sequence: CASSLGQEGAFF. Written as DNA, the CDR3 is TGTGCCAGTAGTCTCGGACAGGAGGGAGCTTTCTTT. The rearrangement joins TRBV19 to TRBJ1-1; 7 bases line up with TRBD1. J gave up 10 bases and V 5 bases, and 7 bases lay outside the gene matches. Germline CDR1 and CDR2: LNHDA and SQIVND (reference sequence). This CDR3 is 12 amino acids long.

This clone was found once. The V gene is TRBV30, the J gene TRBJ2-2; D call uncertain. CDR1 and CDR2 from the germline V gene are GTSNPN and SVGIG (reference sequence). The V end lost 2 bases, the J end lost 3 bases, and 13 bases lay between the germline ends. The length of the CDR3 is 15 residues. The CDR3 protein is CAWSSAVRYTGELFF. CDR3 DNA sequence: TGTGCCTGGAGTTCGGCAGTGAGGTACACCGGGGAGCTGTTTTTT. Supplemented by reference TRBV30 and TRBJ2-2, the full variable domain reads SQTIHQWPATLVQPVGSPLSLECTVEGTSNPNLYWYRQAAGRGLQLLFYSVGIGQISSEVPQNLSASRPQDRQFILSSKKLLLSDSGFYLCAWSSAVRYTGELFFGEGSRLTVL.

This clone was seen a handful of times. The CDR3 DNA is TGTGCCAGCAGTGAACGGAGGTCCCCCACCTACGAGCAGTACTTC. It encodes CASSERRSPTYEQYF. This chain uses TRBV2 with TRBJ2-7, with D possibly TRBD2 on 5 matching bases. Trimming pared 2 bases from V and 2 bases from J, leaving 13 bases between. In germline, CDR1 is SNHLY, CDR2 FYNNEI. The CDR3 is made up of 15 amino acids.

This clone has more than one count but fewer than ten. The genes are TRBV7-2 and TRBJ2-3; possibly TRBD1 or TRBD2 for D (5 bases each). This CDR3 is built from 15 residues. The V gene lost 2 bases and the J gene lost 6 bases, with 15 bases spanning the gap. Germline V gene sequence: CDR1 SGHTA, CDR2 FQGNSA. The CDR3 DNA reads as TGTGCCAGCAGCTTATACGGGGCAAGTACCGATACGCAGTATTTT. It is translated as CASSLYGASTDTQYF.

This clone was observed a handful of times. This chain links TRBV29-1 with TRBJ1-1, with 9 bases that match TRBD1. CDR1 is SQVTM, CDR2 ANQGSEA, per germline. The CDR3 runs to 14 residues. V gave up 1 base and J gave up 7 bases; unmatched junction bases: 7. The CDR3 here is CSVEVTGGADEAFF. CDR3 DNA sequence: TGCAGCGTTGAAGTAACAGGGGGCGCGGATGAAGCTTTCTTT.

This clone showed up just a few times. V and J are TRBV2 and TRBJ2-1; D uncertain. V was cut by 3 bases and J by 10 bases, with 7 bases left in between. There are 11 residues in the CDR3. CDR1 and CDR2 from the germline V gene are SNHLY and FYNNEI. CDR3 coding DNA: TGTGCCAGCAGTGAGCTTGAAGAGCAGTTCTTC. Its protein product is CASSELEEQFF. Variable domain in full (rest from reference TRBV2 and TRBJ2-1): EPEVTQTPSHQVTQMGQEVILRCVPISNHLYFYWYRQILGQKVEFLVSFYNNEISEKSEIFDDQFSVERPDGSNFTLKIRSTKLEDSAMYFCASSELEEQFFGPGTRLTVL.

This rearrangement joins TRBV15 to TRBJ1-1, with D perhaps TRBD1 (6 bases). The germline CDR1 and CDR2 sequences are LNHNV and YYDKDF (reference sequence). The CDR3 is 15 amino acids. Trimming took off 1 base at V and 7 bases at J, with 16 bases between the two ends. DNA for the CDR3: TGTGCCACCAGCAGAGTCCGGACAGAAATTCATGAAGCTTTCTTT. Amino acid sequence: CATSRVRTEIHEAFF.

The chain is built from TRBV5-1 and TRBJ2-1; 11 bases are a match to TRBD2. Germline V gene sequence: CDR1 SGHRS, CDR2 YFSETQ. This CDR3 is 15 amino acids long. With V trimmed by 6 bases and J by 4 bases, 6 bases remained unmatched. CDR3 nucleotides: TGCGCCAGCACAATAACTAGCGGGGGATACAATGAGCAGTTCTTC. Its protein is CASTITSGGYNEQFF.

The gene calls are TRBV29-1 and TRBJ2-3; 8 bases are a match to TRBD2. CDR3 size: 13 residues. Trimming removed 1 base from V and 4 bases from J; junction bases left unmatched: 1. Germline assignment: CDR1 SQVTM and CDR2 ANQGSEA. The CDR3 DNA reads as TGCAGCGTTGAAGGCGGGGGGTCAGATACGCAGTATTTT. Encoded protein: CSVEGGGSDTQYF.

The chain is built from TRBV6-5 and TRBJ2-3, with 7 bases aligning to TRBD1. This CDR3 region has 16 residues. The germline V gene encodes CDR1 MNHEY and CDR2 SVGAGI. With 4 bases clipped from V and 2 bases from J, the junction kept 9 bases outside the gene matches. CDR3 protein: CASSSYRGSVTDTQYF. The CDR3 region has the DNA TGTGCCAGCAGTTCCTACAGGGGTTCGGTCACAGATACGCAGTATTTT.

The CDR3 sequence is CASSPTGQEAFF. The CDR3 nucleotides read TGTGCCAGCAGCCCTACGGGACAGGAAGCTTTCTTT. The genes are TRBV5-6 and TRBJ1-1; TRBD1 matches at 7 bases. CDR1 SGHDT and CDR2 YYEEEE come from the germline V gene. The CDR3 has 12 residues. Trimming cost V 4 bases and J 8 bases; bases outside gene matches: 5.

The chain joins TRBV30 to TRBJ2-2; D unclear. Germline-derived CDR1 and CDR2 are GTSNPN and SVGIG (reference sequence). V was pared by 5 bases and J by 3 bases, with 10 bases between. The CDR3 covers 13 residues. The CDR3 nucleotides read TGTGCCTGGGCCGTCAGCCACACCGGGGAGCTGTTTTTT. Translating gives CAWAVSHTGELFF.

The rearrangement joins TRBV7-3 to TRBJ1-4, with TRBD1 matching 7 bases. Germline V lookup: CDR1 SGHTA, CDR2 FQGTGA. The CDR3 has 15 amino acids. V gave up 6 bases and J gave up 3 bases; unmatched junction bases: 7. Here the CDR3 reads CASRTDRDSNEKLFF. Written as DNA, the CDR3 is TGTGCCAGCAGAACAGACAGGGACTCTAATGAAAAACTGTTTTTT. The entire variable domain, with the rest obtained from reference TRBV7-3 and TRBJ1-4, is as follows: GAGVSQTPSNKVTEKGKYVELRCDPISGHTALYWYRQSLGQGPEFLIYFQGTGAADDSGLPNDRFFAVRPEGSVSTLKIQRTERGDSAVYLCASRTDRDSNEKLFFGSGTQLSVL.

The V gene is TRBV13, the J gene TRBJ2-4, with TRBD1 matching 7 bases. The trim removed 0 bases at V and 4 bases at J, leaving 0 bases unmatched. The CDR3 consists of 14 residues. Germline CDR1 and CDR2: PRHDT and FYEKMQ (reference sequence). The CDR3 region is CASSLGTGKNIQYF. CDR3 DNA sequence: TGTGCCAGCAGCTTAGGGACAGGGAAAAACATTCAGTACTTC.

This clone was picked up a small number of times. One end of the junction is discordant with germline, which a read error may explain. V and J are TRBV5-4 and TRBJ2-1, with D unclear. This CDR3 has 13 residues. Germline CDR1 reads SGHNT; CDR2 reads YYREEE (reference sequence). The CDR3 spells CASSLDRANEQFF. The CDR3 region has the DNA TGTGCCAGCAGTTTGGATCGGGCAAATGAGCAGTTCTTC.